This T cell receptor (beta chain) was sequenced for a study of cytomegalovirus exposure and HLA in healthy donors. General observations from the study: A later analysis found TCR association rates differed by HLA locus, highest for DRB1 and lowest for HLA-C.

The PCR made use of 60 Vbeta and 13 Jbeta primers. Using immunoSEQ multiplex PCR, the repertoire was profiled, and TCRdb retains in-frame clones only, with some absent. The sample lists about 110,000 clones, 70% to 85% seen once, with roughly 0.79% in the top ten. From germline, CDR1 is GTSNPN and CDR2 SVGIG (reference sequence). The V gene end was trimmed by 6 bases and the J gene end by 4 bases; junction bases not matched to a gene: 11. The CDR3 has 14 residues. In the case of this clone: Its antigen is still unknown.

The specimen sequenced was PBMCs. The V call is TRBV30, the J call TRBJ1-2; 7 bases align to TRBD1. This sequence was found in a boy aged 5-17 years in good health and CMV-seronegative. The CDR3 nucleotides are TGTGCCTGCGCGGACAGGCTGAAATCCTATGGCTACACCTTC. This codes for CACADRLKSYGYTF.